These T cell receptor beta chains were read from a single sample in a study of control samples from healthy donors and cancer patients. Sequencing was performed with immunoSEQ multiplex PCR; in TCRdb, only in-frame clones are kept and a portion is missing. This table holds more than 100,000 clones, roughly nine tenths found once. Sequenced input: blood. Receptor source: a woman younger than 35 in good health. Each CDR3 is given with its conserved first and last residue. D genes are given only for firm matches. Size is stated for part of the rows, as once, few or many counts, or as a class when the clone is expanded.

j_call | d_call | clone_size | v_call | cdr3_nt | cdr3_aa
TRBJ1-2 | TRBD1 | . | TRBV9 | TGTGCCAGCAGCCCTAGACTCGGACAGGGGAGAACCTATGGCTACACCTTC | CASSPRLGQGRTYGYTF
TRBJ2-7 | TRBD2 | . | TRBV10-3 | TGTGCCATCAGTGACGGCACTAGCGGGGTTTACGAGCAGTACTTC | CAISDGTSGVYEQYF
TRBJ2-5 | TRBD2 | . | TRBV11-3 | TGTGCCAGCAGCTTCGGACTAGCGGGAGGAAAAGAGACCCAGTACTTC | CASSFGLAGGKETQYF
TRBJ2-1 | TRBD2 | . | TRBV9 | TGTGCCAGCAGCGGGACTAGCGGGGCCTCGTTCTTC | CASSGTSGASFF
TRBJ1-2 | . | . | TRBV7-2 | TGTGCCAGCACAAGGGGTTATGACTATGGCTACACCTTC | CASTRGYDYGYTF
TRBJ2-7 | . | . | TRBV5-1 | TGCGCCAGCAGCTTGGACAACTCGGGCCCCTACGAGCAGTACTTC | CASSLDNSGPYEQYF
TRBJ2-7 | . | . | TRBV9 | TGTGCCAGCAGCGTAGGGGCAAGGCCTTCGGGGTCCTACGAGCAGTACTTC | CASSVGARPSGSYEQYF
TRBJ1-6 | . | . | TRBV28 | TGTGCCAGCAGTTACCAGGGGTCACCCCTCCACTTT | CASSYQGSPLHF
TRBJ1-3 | . | . | TRBV12-1 | TGTGCCAGCCGGATACAGACACAGGGGACTGGAAACACCATATATTTT | CASRIQTQGTGNTIYF
TRBJ2-6 | . | once | TRBV5-1 | TGCGCCAGCAGCCCCCAGGGATCCGGGGCCAACGTCCTGACTTTC | CASSPQGSGANVLTF
TRBJ1-1 | . | . | TRBV6-2/TRBV6-3 | TGTGCCAGCAGTTATTGGAACACTGAAGCTTTCTTT | CASSYWNTEAFF
TRBJ2-7 | . | . | TRBV6-2/TRBV6-3 | TGTGCCAGCAGTATGTTAAGAAGCCGGCTCTCCTACGAGCAGTACTTC | CASSMLRSRLSYEQYF
TRBJ2-7 | . | . | TRBV9 | TGTGCCAGCAGCGTAGATGGCGGGATCCCCTACGAGCAGTACTTC | CASSVDGGIPYEQYF
TRBJ2-5 | TRBD2 | . | TRBV28 | TGTGCCAGCAGTTCGACTACTAGCGGGCCGGAGACCCAGTACTTC | CASSSTTSGPETQYF
TRBJ1-2 | . | . | TRBV4-1 | TGCGCCAGCAGCCAAGAGGGGGGAAGGGGCTATGGCTACACCTTC | CASSQEGGRGYGYTF
TRBJ1-5 | . | . | TRBV19 | TGTGCCAGTAGTGTGCAGGCTAACAATCAGCCCCAGCATTTT | CASSVQANNQPQHF
TRBJ1-6 | . | once | TRBV28 | TGTGCCAGCATTGGTCTACCCTCCTATAATTCACCCCTCCACTTT | CASIGLPSYNSPLHF
TRBJ2-2 | TRBD2 | once | TRBV30 | TGTGCCTGCAAGAAGGGACTAGCGGGGAGCGGGGAGCTGTTTTTT | CACKKGLAGSGELFF
TRBJ2-7 | TRBD1 | . | TRBV6-1 | TGTGCCAGCAGTGAAAGAGGACAGGGGGCCGACGAGCAGTACTTC | CASSERGQGADEQYF
TRBJ2-1 | . | . | TRBV9 | TGTGCCAGCAGCGTCCAAATCTTTCCAGATGAGCAGTTCTTC | CASSVQIFPDEQFF
TRBJ1-1 | TRBD1 | . | TRBV19 | TGTGCCAGTAGTATGGCGACAGGGATGAACACTGAAGCTTTCTTT | CASSMATGMNTEAFF
TRBJ2-7 | . | . | TRBV3-1/TRBV3-2 | TGTGCCAGCAGCCAAGTCCCTGAGTTGGACGCGGGGAGAGAGCAGTACTTC | CASSQVPELDAGREQYF
TRBJ2-7 | TRBD2 | . | TRBV5-4 | TGTGCCAGCAGCTTGACTAGCGGGAGTAACGAGCAGTACTTC | CASSLTSGSNEQYF
TRBJ1-1 | . | . | TRBV12-3/TRBV12-4 | TGTGCCAGCAGTTTCAGAGGTACTGAAGCTTTCTTT | CASSFRGTEAFF
TRBJ2-1 | . | few | TRBV5-1 | TGCGCCAGCAGCTTGGAAGCTCTAAATACCTACAATGAGCAGTTCTTC | CASSLEALNTYNEQFF
TRBJ1-1 | . | . | TRBV28 | TGTGCCAGCAGTTTCGGCACTGAAGCTTTCTTT | CASSFGTEAFF
TRBJ2-5 | TRBD2 | . | TRBV18 | TGTGCCAGCTCACCTGGGGGGACTAGCGGGGCTGAGGAGACCCAGTACTTC | CASSPGGTSGAEETQYF